The 29 T cell receptor beta chains in this list originate from one sample, sequenced in a study of blood T cell repertoires in COVID-19 (dated by TCRdb to 2018 to 2020). The receptor library was made with the immunoSEQ multiplex PCR assay. Entries here come from immuneACCESS through TCRdb and include only in-frame sequences with V and J called. Some clones fail to appear in such tables; in the studies checked, an unresolved V gene covers under half of the shortfall, and the cause of the remainder is unknown. This sample has under 200,000 clones in its table, and approximately 84% of those were observed once. The ten largest clones add up to around 8% of the sample. Sequenced: peripheral blood. Receptors were obtained from a woman aged 60-70 years with COVID-19, enrolled during active disease.

The chain combines TRBV3-1 (or the pseudogene TRBV3-2) with TRBJ2-2; D is possibly TRBD2 (6 bases). The CDR3 runs 13 residues. Per germline, CDR1 LGHDT and CDR2 YNNKEL (reference sequence). Deletions cut 3 bases from V and 6 bases from J, with 8 bases between. CDR3 residues: CASSHGSPGELFF. CDR3 DNA: TGTGCCAGCAGCCACGGGAGTCCCGGGGAGCTGTTTTTT.

CDR3 nucleotides: TGTGCCAGCAGCCAGGCACTAGCGGGCGTCTCCTACGAGCAGTACTTC. It yields the protein CASSQALAGVSYEQYF. J is TRBJ2-7 and V is TRBV4-2, with 9 bases fitting TRBD2. The CDR3 runs to 16 residues. With 3 bases clipped from V and 0 bases from J, the junction kept 6 bases outside the gene matches. Germline loops: CDR1 LGHNA, CDR2 YNFKEQ.

V gene TRBV5-1 combines with J gene TRBJ1-1; D is uncertain. Trimming stripped 2 bases from V and 1 base from J, with 6 bases between. CDR3 length: 13 residues. Per the germline V gene, CDR1 is SGHRS and CDR2 is YFSETQ. The CDR3 DNA reads TGCGCCAGCAGCTTTAGTGGGAACACTGAAGCTTTCTTT. This sequence encodes CASSFSGNTEAFF.

The gene calls are TRBV27 and TRBJ1-1; D gene ambiguous. The germline CDR1 and CDR2 sequences are MNHEY and SMNVEV (reference sequence). This CDR3 is 15 amino acids long. V dropped 3 bases and J dropped 1 base, with 12 bases sitting between them. CDR3 DNA sequence: TGTGCCAGCAGTTTCCGGGGAGACGGGAACACTGAAGCTTTCTTT. Its translation: CASSFRGDGNTEAFF.

The chain couples TRBV6-2 or TRBV6-3 to TRBJ1-1, with D perhaps matching TRBD1 (6 bases). From germline, CDR1 is MNHEY and CDR2 SVGEGT. V lost 6 bases and J lost 5, with 25 bases in between. The CDR3 is 17 residues long. The CDR3 DNA reads as TGTGCCAGCAGCTTCCGACCCGACAGGACGAGGGGGACTGAAGCTTTCTTT. This encodes CASSFRPDRTRGTEAFF.

This clone appeared a few times. The chain joins TRBV6-5 to TRBJ2-5, with a weak D call TRBD1 (5 bases). From germline, CDR1 is MNHEY and CDR2 SVGAGI. The CDR3 sequence is 14 residues long. V dropped 2 bases and J dropped 4 bases, with 11 bases sitting between them. CDR3 protein: CASSYGDRGETQYF. Here the CDR3 DNA reads TGTGCCAGCAGTTACGGGGATAGGGGAGAGACCCAGTACTTC.

This rearrangement joins TRBV19 to TRBJ1-4; possibly TRBD1 for D (6 bases). This CDR3 is built from 17 residues. V was cut by 6 bases and J by 5 bases, with 22 bases left in between. CDR1 LNHDA and CDR2 SQIVND come from the germline V gene (reference sequence). The CDR3 bases are TGTGCCAGTAGCACCCCGGGAGGGGGGCGGTTGAATGAAAAACTGTTTTTT. This encodes CASSTPGGGRLNEKLFF.

The rearrangement uses TRBV3-1 (or the pseudogene TRBV3-2) and TRBJ1-1; D is possibly TRBD1 (5 bases). This CDR3 has 18 residues. V lost 4 bases to trimming and J lost 1 base, with 22 bases between them. The germline CDR1 and CDR2 sequences are LGHDT and YNNKEL (reference sequence). The CDR3 nucleotides read TGTGCCAGCAGCCTCACGGGGGGACCGGGTCTACGGAACACTGAAGCTTTCTTT. The encoded protein is CASSLTGGPGLRNTEAFF.

CDR3 DNA: TGCGCCAGCAGCCCACAGGGTAAAGACACCGGGGAGCTGTTTTTT. Translated, it gives CASSPQGKDTGELFF. The chain carries TRBV5-1 and TRBJ2-2; maybe TRBD1 (6 bases). The CDR3 extends over 15 amino acids. CDR1 SGHRS and CDR2 YFSETQ come from the germline V gene. Trimming pared 4 bases from V and 3 bases from J, leaving 13 bases between.

This clone showed up just once. The chain links TRBV5-1 to TRBJ2-1, with D tentatively TRBD2 (6 bases). This CDR3 is 14 amino acids long. V lost 0 bases, J lost 8 bases, and 12 bases lay in between. In germline, CDR1 is SGHRS, CDR2 YFSETQ. CDR3 DNA sequence: TGCGCCAGCAGCTTGGTCGCGGGGCGGGATGAGCAGTTCTTC. Protein sequence: CASSLVAGRDEQFF.

Turning to this clone: One end of the junction fails to match germline, which may point to a read error. The same CDR3 is also encoded by other DNA sequences in this sample. The chain joins TRBV11-3 to TRBJ1-2; weak D call: TRBD1 (6 bases). CDR1 and CDR2 (germline): SGHNT, YENEEA. This CDR3 region has 18 residues. The CDR3 DNA sequence: TGTGCCAGTAGCTTAGCCACCCCGAATCCCGACATACAGGGTGGCTACACCTTC. Its protein is CASSLATPNPDIQGGYTF.

The rearrangement joins TRBV6-1 to TRBJ1-2; 7 bases line up with TRBD1. Trimming took 1 base from V and 8 from J; bases not matched to a gene: 4. This CDR3 has 13 residues. The germline V gene encodes CDR1 MNHNS and CDR2 SASEGT. CDR3 nucleotide sequence: TGTGCCAGCAGTGAAGGGACAGGCTTCGGCTACACCTTC. This codes for CASSEGTGFGYTF.

The chain recombines TRBV7-6 with TRBJ1-2; 12 bases are a match to TRBD1. Trimming removed 5 bases from V and 7 bases from J; junction bases left unmatched: 17. Germline CDR1 and CDR2: SGHVS and FNYEAQ. The CDR3 has 18 residues. Written as DNA, the CDR3 is TGTGCCAGCAGCCCTCGATCGGGACAGGGGGCGCTTGGTGGTGGCTACACCTTC. Protein: CASSPRSGQGALGGGYTF.

The table lists this clone with a count of one. The J gene is TRBJ2-7, the V gene TRBV10-3; TRBD1 aligns across 9 bases. This CDR3 has 15 residues. Germline V gives CDR1 ENHRY, CDR2 SYGVKD. Trimming took 3 bases from V and 3 from J; bases not matched to a gene: 6. The CDR3 loop reads CAISDRGQGLYEQYF. The CDR3, as DNA: TGTGCCATCAGTGATCGGGGACAGGGTCTCTACGAGCAGTACTTC.

This chain connects TRBV5-1 to TRBJ1-2; TRBD1 agrees at 11 bases. This CDR3 is built from 17 residues. In germline, CDR1 is SGHRS, CDR2 YFSETQ. V dropped 4 bases and J dropped 7; count of bases not matched to a gene: 15. CDR3 in DNA: TGCGCCAGCAGCCGCCGCCCCGGACAGGGGGCATTTGGTGGCTACACCTTC. This gives the protein CASSRRPGQGAFGGYTF. The variable domain in full, with the rest retrieved from reference TRBV5-1 and TRBJ1-2, is KAGVTQTPRYLIKTRGQQVTLSCSPISGHRSVSWYQQTPGQGLQFLFEYFSETQRNKGNFPGRFSGRQFSNSRSEMNVSTLELGDSALYLCASSRRPGQGAFGGYTFGSGTRLTVV.

The CDR3 protein is CASSEEGGDTEAFF. The CDR3 DNA reads as TGTGCCAGCAGTGAAGAAGGGGGGGACACTGAAGCTTTCTTT. This chain connects TRBV2 to TRBJ1-1; D is perhaps TRBD1 (6 bases). V was trimmed by 1 base and J by 3 bases, leaving 9 bases between them. The CDR3 contains 14 residues. Germline V gene lookup returns CDR1 SNHLY and CDR2 FYNNEI.

The DNA of the CDR3 is TGTGCCAGCAGTTCCCGACAGGGAGGTGAGCAGTACGTC. The encoded protein is CASSSRQGGEQYV. The V gene is TRBV6-6, the J gene TRBJ2-7; D may be TRBD1 (7 bases). The germline CDR1 and CDR2 sequences are MNHNY and SVGAGI (reference sequence). Trimming pared 4 bases from V and 7 bases from J, leaving 14 bases between. The CDR3 is made up of 13 amino acids.

This rearrangement joins TRBV14 to TRBJ1-1; 8 nucleotides agree with TRBD1. Germline V gene data show CDR1 as SGHDN and CDR2 as FVKESK. The CDR3 consists of 14 residues. V was clipped by 0 bases and J by 4 bases; unmatched bases: 1. As DNA, the CDR3 is TGTGCCAGCAGCCAAGACACAGGGGGCACTGAAGCTTTCTTT. Amino acid sequence: CASSQDTGGTEAFF.

The gene calls are TRBV7-8 and TRBJ1-2, with 7 positions matching TRBD1. The CDR3 totals 14 residues. Germline values: CDR1 SGHVS, CDR2 FQNEAQ. The V segment lost 5 bases and the J segment 2 bases; nucleotides outside the gene matches: 5. CDR3 amino acids: CASSPMTGNYGYTF. The CDR3 DNA reads TGTGCCAGCAGCCCCATGACAGGGAACTATGGCTACACCTTC. Together with reference TRBV7-8 and TRBJ1-2, the CDR3 gives the full variable domain: GAGVSQSPRYKVAKRGQDVALRCDPISGHVSLFWYQQALGQGPEFLTYFQNEAQLDKSGLPSDRFFAERPEGSVSTLKIQRTQQEDSAVYLCASSPMTGNYGYTFGSGTRLTVV.

In the case of this clone: Germline is not matched at one junction end, which may reflect a read error. The rearrangement uses TRBV7-3 and TRBJ1-2; the D gene is possibly TRBD1 (5 bases). CDR3 length equals 15 residues. CDR1 SGHTA and CDR2 FQGTGA come from the germline V gene. The CDR3: CASSLTGAENYGYTF. CDR3 nucleotides: TGTGCCAGCAGCCTAACAGGAGCCGAAAACTATGGCTACACCTTC.

With respect to this clone: Distinct nucleotide sequences in the sample also encode this CDR3. V gene TRBV5-1 combines with J gene TRBJ1-5; 9 bases are shared with TRBD1. This CDR3 spans 14 amino acids. Losses at the gene ends were 4 bases for V and 6 bases for J; bases not matched to a gene: 5. The V gene's germline CDR1 is SGHRS and CDR2 YFSETQ. CDR3 coding DNA: TGCGCCAGCAGCCCGGGACAGGGAGGTCAGCCCCAGCATTTT. Protein product: CASSPGQGGQPQHF.

This chain links TRBV18 with TRBJ2-7; tentatively, D is TRBD1 (6 bases). CDR1 and CDR2 from the germline V gene are KGHSH and LQKENI. The V end lost 3 bases, the J end lost 3 bases, and 12 bases lay between the germline ends. The CDR3 loop spans 14 amino acids. The CDR3 is CASSPRDNRYEQYF. Written as DNA, the CDR3 is TGTGCCAGCTCACCTAGGGACAACCGCTACGAGCAGTACTTC.

The chain uses TRBV7-6 and TRBJ1-4; no definite D call. This CDR3 spans 15 amino acids. V lost 3 bases, J lost 0 bases, and 8 bases lay in between. The germline V gene has CDR1 SGHVS and CDR2 FNYEAQ. This CDR3 reads CASSFRPTTNEKLFF. CDR3 nucleotides: TGTGCCAGCAGCTTCAGGCCTACAACTAATGAAAAACTGTTTTTT.

This clone turned up a few times. The V gene is TRBV2, the J gene TRBJ1-3; D gene uncertain. Trimming removed 8 bases at V and 9 bases at J, with 14 bases between. Germline CDR1 and CDR2: SNHLY and FYNNEI. There are 12 residues in the CDR3. The CDR3 coding sequence is TGTGCCAGCGTACGAAGGGAGGGCACCATATATTTT. It specifies CASVRREGTIYF. Together with reference TRBV2 and TRBJ1-3, the CDR3 gives the full variable domain: EPEVTQTPSHQVTQMGQEVILRCVPISNHLYFYWYRQILGQKVEFLVSFYNNEISEKSEIFDDQFSVERPDGSNFTLKIRSTKLEDSAMYFCASVRREGTIYFGEGSWLTVV.

The V gene is TRBV27, the J gene TRBJ1-4; TRBD1 is a possible D gene (5 bases). CDR1 is MNHEY and CDR2 is SMNVEV in the germline V gene (reference sequence). The CDR3 extends over 13 amino acids. Trimming removed 6 bases at V and 11 bases at J, with 16 bases between. This chain's CDR3 is CASRNQGLGKLFF. The DNA of the CDR3 is TGTGCCAGCAGGAATCAGGGTTTGGGTAAACTGTTTTTT.

This clone was recorded once. The J gene is TRBJ2-1, the V gene TRBV6-5; TRBD2 might be the D (7 bases). Trimming stripped 8 bases from V and 12 bases from J, with 26 bases between. There are 15 residues in the CDR3. CDR1 is MNHEY, CDR2 SVGAGI, per germline. The CDR3 sequence is CASSLREVGTRGQFF. CDR3 nucleotides: TGTGCCAGCTCCCTTCGGGAGGTGGGGACCAGGGGGCAGTTCTTC.

The rearrangement joins TRBV10-3 to TRBJ1-2; 8 bases match TRBD1. The V and J ends lost 4 bases and 2 bases, in that order; junction bases with no gene match: 3. Looked up from germline, CDR1 is ENHRY and CDR2 is SYGVKD. CDR3 length equals 14 residues. CDR3 in amino acids: CAISGGQGNYGYTF. The CDR3 DNA follows: TGTGCCATCAGTGGTGGACAGGGAAACTATGGCTACACCTTC.

The rearrangement uses TRBV27 and TRBJ2-6; tentatively, D is TRBD2 (5 bases). The CDR3 is 16 amino acids. Trimming stripped 2 bases from V and 2 bases from J, with 10 bases between. Germline CDR1 is MNHEY and CDR2 is SMNVEV (reference sequence). CDR3 protein: CASSLQAGTGANVLTF. DNA for the CDR3: TGTGCCAGCAGTTTACAGGCCGGGACTGGGGCCAACGTCCTGACTTTC.

This chain joins TRBV5-4 and TRBJ1-5; the match to TRBD1 covers 10 bases. V was clipped by 5 bases and J by 7 bases; unmatched bases: 9. The CDR3 has 15 residues. The V gene's germline CDR1 is SGHNT and CDR2 YYREEE (reference sequence). The CDR3 coding sequence is TGTGCCAGCAGGGGACAGGGGCGCGGGAACCAGCCCCAGCATTTT. Protein product: CASRGQGRGNQPQHF.